Listed below are T cell receptor beta chains from one sample, sequenced in a study of human thymus T cells. The table came from immunoSEQ multiplex PCR; TCRdb's copy has only in-frame clones and leaves some out. Seen here are 40,000 to 45,000 clones, around 94% observed once, and the top ten hold more than 0.1%. The sample comprised blood. Source of these receptors: a boy in the first two years of life with a congenital heart defect but otherwise immunologically healthy. The CDR3 runs from the conserved cysteine through the conserved F or W. A D gene is named only where the DNA matches it firmly. Rows give clone size only sometimes, using once, few, many, or a class for an expanded clone.

cdr3_nt cdr3_aa clone_size j_call v_call d_call
TGTGCCAGCAGCCCGACAGGGAGGGCCTCCTACGAGCAGTACTTC CASSPTGRASYEQYF . TRBJ2-7 TRBV7-6 .
TGCGCCAGCAGTACCGCTCCCCCCCTCTCCTACAATGAGCAGTTCTTC CASSTAPPLSYNEQFF . TRBJ2-1 TRBV10-2 .
TGTGCCAGCAGCCCGGGGGACAGGGGGAGAAGCGGGGAGCTGTTTTTT CASSPGDRGRSGELFF . TRBJ2-2 TRBV7-8 TRBD1
TGTGCCAGCACCTTGGGGGCAGGGAGAGAGACCCAGTACTTC CASTLGAGRETQYF . TRBJ2-5 TRBV5-6 .
TGTGCCAGCAGGGGGACCCTCTATGGCTACACCTTC CASRGTLYGYTF few TRBJ1-2 TRBV4-2 .
TGCGCCAGCAGCTTGGGACCCCGGGACAGGTTCACAGATACGCAGTATTTT CASSLGPRDRFTDTQYF . TRBJ2-3 TRBV5-1 TRBD1
TGCGCCAGCAGCCAAGATGGGGCGGGAAATTCACCCCTCCACTTT CASSQDGAGNSPLHF . TRBJ1-6 TRBV4-3 .
TGTGCCAGCAGTTACTCGGGGAGAGGAACTGAAGCTTTCTTT CASSYSGRGTEAFF once TRBJ1-1 TRBV6-5 .
TGTGCCAGCAGCCGCCTCTCTTTGAAGAACACTGAAGCTTTCTTT CASSRLSLKNTEAFF . TRBJ1-1 TRBV14 .
TGTGCCAGCAGTTACTCGACCCTAGGCAATGAGCAGTTCTTC CASSYSTLGNEQFF . TRBJ2-1 TRBV6-5 .
TGTGCCAGCAGCTTAGATCCCACTAGCGTTTCTTCCTACGAGCAGTACTTC CASSLDPTSVSSYEQYF . TRBJ2-7 TRBV13 TRBD2
TGTGCCAGCAGTGGGACTAGCGGGGGATACGAGCAGTACTTC CASSGTSGGYEQYF . TRBJ2-7 TRBV6-1 TRBD2
TGTGCCAGCAGTACACCGAGCCGGGAGCTGTTTTTT CASSTPSRELFF once TRBJ2-2 TRBV6-5 .
TGTGCCAGCAACAGTTTAGCGGACAATGAGCAGTTCTTC CASNSLADNEQFF . TRBJ2-1 TRBV6-5 .
TGTGCCAGCAGCTTGTTTAGCGGGGGGACCGGGGAGCTGTTTTTT CASSLFSGGTGELFF . TRBJ2-2 TRBV7-6 TRBD2
TGTGCCAGCAGCGGACAGGGGGCGACTGAAGCTTTCTTT CASSGQGATEAFF . TRBJ1-1 TRBV7-9 TRBD1